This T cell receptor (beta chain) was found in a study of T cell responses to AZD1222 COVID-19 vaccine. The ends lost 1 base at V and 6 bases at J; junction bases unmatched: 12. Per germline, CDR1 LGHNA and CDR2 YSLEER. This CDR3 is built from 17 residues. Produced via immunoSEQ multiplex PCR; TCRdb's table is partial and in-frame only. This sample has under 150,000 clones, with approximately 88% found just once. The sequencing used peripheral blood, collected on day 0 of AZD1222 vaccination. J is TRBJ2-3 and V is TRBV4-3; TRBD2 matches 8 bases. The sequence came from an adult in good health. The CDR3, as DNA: TGCGCCAGCAGCCAAGCCCGAGGCGGGAGGTTGGTGGATACGCAGTATTTT. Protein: CASSQARGGRLVDTQYF.